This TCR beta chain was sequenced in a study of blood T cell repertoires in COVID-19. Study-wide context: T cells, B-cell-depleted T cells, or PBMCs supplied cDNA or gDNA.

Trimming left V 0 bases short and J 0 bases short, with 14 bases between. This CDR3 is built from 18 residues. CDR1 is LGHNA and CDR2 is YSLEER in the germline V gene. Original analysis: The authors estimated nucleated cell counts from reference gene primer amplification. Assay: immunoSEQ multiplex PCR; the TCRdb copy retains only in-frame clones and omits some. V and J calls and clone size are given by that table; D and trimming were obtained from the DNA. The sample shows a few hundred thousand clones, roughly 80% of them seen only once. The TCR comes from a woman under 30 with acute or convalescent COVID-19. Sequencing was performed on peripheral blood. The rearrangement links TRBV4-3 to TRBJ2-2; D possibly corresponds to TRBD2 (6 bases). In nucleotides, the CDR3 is TGCGCCAGCAGCCAAGATATTGCGCGGGGTGCGAACACCGGGGAGCTGTTTTTT. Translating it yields CASSQDIARGANTGELFF.